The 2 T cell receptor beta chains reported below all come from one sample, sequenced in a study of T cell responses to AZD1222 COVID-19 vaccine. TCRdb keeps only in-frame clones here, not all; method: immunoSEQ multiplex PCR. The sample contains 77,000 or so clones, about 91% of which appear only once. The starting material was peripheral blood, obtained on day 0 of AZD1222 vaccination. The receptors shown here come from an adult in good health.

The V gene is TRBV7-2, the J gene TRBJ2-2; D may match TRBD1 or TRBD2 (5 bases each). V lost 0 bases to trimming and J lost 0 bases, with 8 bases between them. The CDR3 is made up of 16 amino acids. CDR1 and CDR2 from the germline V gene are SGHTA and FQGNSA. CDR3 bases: TGTGCCAGCAGCTTAGCCGGGACGGCGAACACCGGGGAGCTGTTTTTT. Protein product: CASSLAGTANTGELFF.

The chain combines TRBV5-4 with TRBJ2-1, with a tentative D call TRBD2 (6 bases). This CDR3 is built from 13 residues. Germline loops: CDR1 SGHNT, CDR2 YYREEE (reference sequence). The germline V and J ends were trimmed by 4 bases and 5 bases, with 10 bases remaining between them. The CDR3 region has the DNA TGTGCCAGCAGCACAACTAGCAACAATGAGCAGTTCTTC. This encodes CASSTTSNNEQFF.